Shown below are 9 T cell receptor beta chains from a single sample sequenced in a study of T cell responses to AZD1222 COVID-19 vaccine. TCRdb's table, derived via immunoSEQ multiplex PCR, lists solely in-frame clones and lacks some. The sample lists under 150,000 clones; more than 85% were seen once. The sample was peripheral blood, taken on day 0 of AZD1222 vaccination. Receptors were obtained from an adult in good health.

The genes are TRBV7-9 and TRBJ1-4, with TRBD1 matching over 7 bases. The CDR3 is made up of 13 amino acids. With 8 bases clipped from V and 8 bases from J, the junction kept 8 bases outside the gene matches. Germline V gene data show CDR1 as SEHNR and CDR2 as FQNEAQ (reference sequence). The CDR3, as DNA: TGTGCCAGCGGCAGGGGGATCGGCGAAAAACTGTTTTTT. Protein product: CASGRGIGEKLFF.

This clone was recorded only once. The V gene is TRBV12-3 or TRBV12-4, the J gene TRBJ1-5; D is undetermined. Trimming took off 5 bases at V and 2 bases at J, with 7 bases between the two ends. This CDR3 comprises 13 residues. This chain's CDR3 is CASSGRGNQPQHF. CDR3 bases: TGTGCCAGCAGTGGGCGGGGCAATCAGCCCCAGCATTTT.

The chain couples TRBV9 to TRBJ2-1; a weak D match, TRBD1 (5 bases). Germline V gene data show CDR1 as SGDLS and CDR2 as YYNGEE. CDR3 length: 15 residues. Trimming pared 0 bases from V and 1 base from J, leaving 8 bases between. As DNA, the CDR3 is TGTGCCAGCAGCGTAGGTTCAGGGTCCTACAATGAGCAGTTCTTC. Residues: CASSVGSGSYNEQFF.

This chain joins TRBV2 and TRBJ2-3, with D unresolved. There are 12 residues in the CDR3. The germline V and J ends were trimmed by 6 bases and 7 bases, with 11 bases remaining between them. Germline-derived CDR1 and CDR2 are SNHLY and FYNNEI. Here the CDR3 DNA reads TGTGCCAGCAGACTTGGGGTCTATACGCAGTATTTT. Translating it yields CASRLGVYTQYF.

The J gene is TRBJ2-3, the V gene TRBV30; 8 bases fit TRBD2. The germline V gene encodes CDR1 GTSNPN and CDR2 SVGIG (reference sequence). With V trimmed by 7 bases and J by 5 bases, 8 bases remained unmatched. The CDR3 is made up of 13 amino acids. The CDR3 region is CASSGGWIDTQYF. Written as DNA, the CDR3 is TGTGCCTCCTCGGGAGGGTGGATAGATACGCAGTATTTT.

The chain recombines TRBV6-5 with TRBJ1-1, with 8 positions matching TRBD1. The germline V gene encodes CDR1 MNHEY and CDR2 SVGAGI. This CDR3 comprises 14 residues. The J segment lost 6 bases and the V segment lost 8 bases, leaving 11 bases of the junction unmatched. In nucleotides, the CDR3 is TGTGCCAGCGATGTAATCAGGGGGCGTGCTGAAGCTTTCTTT. Protein sequence: CASDVIRGRAEAFF.

The chain has TRBV7-8 and TRBJ2-5; 7 positions match TRBD2. V lost 7 bases and J lost 0; bases outside the gene matches: 8. The CDR3 length is 15 residues. The V gene's germline CDR1 is SGHVS and CDR2 FQNEAQ. Here the CDR3 reads CASIQGRGYQETQYF. In DNA, the CDR3 is TGTGCCAGCATCCAAGGGCGGGGGTACCAAGAGACCCAGTACTTC.

V usage is TRBV12-3 or TRBV12-4 and J usage is TRBJ1-5; no firm D call. Between the trimmed V and J ends, which lost 7 bases and 0 bases, there was a span of 7 bases. The CDR3 has 13 residues. The DNA of the CDR3 is TGTGCCAGCACCCCTGATAGCAATCAGCCCCAGCATTTT. Translated, it gives CASTPDSNQPQHF.

The V gene is TRBV9, the J gene TRBJ1-3; D may be TRBD1 (5 bases). The V and J ends lost 3 bases and 6 bases respectively, with 22 bases between them. Germline V CDR1 and CDR2: SGDLS, YYNGEE. The CDR3 length is 17 residues. CDR3 sequence: CASSADFVGTTANTIYF. CDR3 nucleotides: TGTGCCAGCAGCGCAGATTTTGTTGGGACTACGGCAAACACCATATATTTT.